This T cell receptor beta chain was identified in a study of T-cell reconstitution after alpha-beta-depleted transplantation in children. Broader study findings: Newly produced T cells mostly accounted for T-cell counts and diversity one year post-transplant. TCRbeta diversity was high at day 60 in some patients (a result of surviving recipient T cells and thymic progenitors). About two months after transplant, alpha-beta T cells reportedly came from several hundred expanded graft clones.

CDR1 is DFQATT, CDR2 SNEGSKA, per germline (reference sequence). Trimming stripped 4 bases from V and 7 bases from J, with 19 bases between. This CDR3 comprises 15 residues. A library of TCRbeta sequences, prepared with unique molecular identifiers, was generated. A single record per CDR3 protein comes from TCRdb applying MiXCR to the PCR reads. The repertoire holds roughly 200,000 distinct CDR3 sequences, about 6.6% seen once, with just over 5.5% in the top ten. This clonotype was detected only a few times. No antigen is known for it. The chain uses TRBV20-1 and TRBJ2-2; either TRBD1 or TRBD2 may supply D (5 bases each). The source was PBMCs, collected before TCRalphabeta/CD19-depleted stem cell transplant. This receptor was taken from a boy between 2 and 10 years old with acute lymphoblastic leukemia, due to receive a stem cell transplant. The CDR3 region has the DNA TGCAGTGCTAAGGGGCAGAGGGATGAGCACGGGGAGCTGTTTTTT. It encodes CSAKGQRDEHGELFF.